One and the same sample provided the 6 T cell receptor beta chains below, sequenced in a study of blood T cells in healthy people across ages (dated by TCRdb to the mid-2010s). Library creation used 5' RACE. Sequencing relied on an Illumina HiSeq 2500. A second roughly 7 to 12 cycle PCR used a sample-barcoded 5' primer and a J-beta primer mix. In TCRdb, the public reads were trimmed at Q25 with fastp and aligned with MiXCR, with productive beta chains retained. Merged by CDR3 protein, the rows form single entries marked with the most common genes and DNA. This sample comprises about 650,000 distinct CDR3 sequences, 32% of them detected only once. Approximately 15% of the sample lies in the top ten. The sample comprised blood. Receptor source: an elderly woman in good health. Donor details come from another sample of the same person, matched by shared clones.

Comments on this clonotype: A read error is possible here, since a much larger clone lies one base away. The CDR3 bases are TGTGCCAGCAGCTCTAGCGGGGAGGCCTACGAGCAGTACTTC. Encoded protein: CASSSSGEAYEQYF. V usage is TRBV28 and J usage is TRBJ2-7; TRBD2 aligns across 9 bases. CDR1 and CDR2 from the germline V gene are MDHEN and SYDVKM. The ends lost 6 bases at V and 2 bases at J; junction bases unmatched: 5. The CDR3 extends over 14 amino acids. Based on the CDR3 plus reference TRBV28 and TRBJ2-7, the full variable domain is DVKVTQSSRYLVKRTGEKVFLECVQDMDHENMFWYRQDPGLGLRLIYFSYDVKMKEKGDIPEGYSVSREKKERFSLILESASTNQTSMYLCASSSSGEAYEQYFGPGTRLTVT.

The V gene is TRBV7-2, the J gene TRBJ2-7; D not certain. The germline V and J ends were trimmed by 0 bases and 7 bases, with 10 bases remaining between them. Germline CDR1 SGHTA, CDR2 FQGNSA. The CDR3 is 13 residues long. The CDR3: CASSLALTSEQYF. The CDR3 nucleotides read TGTGCCAGCAGCTTAGCCCTAACCTCGGAGCAGTACTTC.

Of note for this clonotype: The junction shows a germline mismatch at one end, possibly a read error. The chain links TRBV28 to TRBJ2-5; 10 bases agree with TRBD1. Germline CDR1 MDHEN, CDR2 SYDVKM. The CDR3 covers 16 residues. CDR3 in DNA: TGTGCCGGCAGTTCTCCGGGACAGGGGAACCAAGAGACCCAGTACTTC. Protein product: CAGSSPGQGNQETQYF.

J is TRBJ1-1 and V is TRBV7-9; a possible D gene is TRBD1 (5 bases). CDR1 and CDR2 (germline): SEHNR, FQNEAQ (reference sequence). The CDR3 runs 13 residues. V was trimmed by 6 bases and J by 3 bases, leaving 11 bases between them. The CDR3 is CASSDWGDTEAFF. The CDR3 bases are TGTGCCAGCAGTGATTGGGGGGACACTGAAGCTTTCTTT.

This clonotype was counted many times. This chain connects TRBV15 to TRBJ1-2, with 7 bases that match TRBD1. V gave up 1 base and J gave up 7 bases; unmatched junction bases: 3. Germline V CDR1 and CDR2: LNHNV, YYDKDF (reference sequence). The CDR3 runs to 13 residues. CDR3 sequence reads: CATSRGQGGGYTF. The DNA for the CDR3 is TGTGCCACCAGCAGAGGACAGGGAGGTGGCTACACCTTC. Looking up the rest from reference TRBV15 and TRBJ1-2 gives the full variable domain: DAMVIQNPRYQVTQFGKPVTLSCSQTLNHNVMYWYQQKSSQAPKLLFHYYDKDFNNEADTPDNFQSRRPNTSFCFLDIRSPGLGDTAMYLCATSRGQGGGYTFGSGTRLTVV.

At least ten counts were recorded for this clonotype. The chain has TRBV30 and TRBJ2-7, with TRBD1 as a possible D gene (5 bases). Between the trimmed V and J ends, which lost 3 bases and 5 bases, there was a span of 14 bases. There are 13 residues in the CDR3. CDR1 GTSNPN and CDR2 SVGIG come from the germline V gene (reference sequence). DNA for the CDR3: TGTGCCTGGAGACAGGACATTCGCCACGAGCAGTACTTC. It encodes CAWRQDIRHEQYF. Drawing the rest from reference TRBV30 and TRBJ2-7, the complete variable domain is SQTIHQWPATLVQPVGSPLSLECTVEGTSNPNLYWYRQAAGRGLQLLFYSVGIGQISSEVPQNLSASRPQDRQFILSSKKLLLSDSGFYLCAWRQDIRHEQYFGPGTRLTVT.